The rows below give T cell receptor beta chains drawn from one sample of a study of blood T cell repertoires in COVID-19. TCRdb's table, derived via immunoSEQ multiplex PCR, lists solely in-frame clones and lacks some. The table has under 200,000 clones, about 85% seen once. The sequenced material came from peripheral blood. These receptors came from a man younger than 35 with acute or convalescent COVID-19. The CDR3 runs from the conserved cysteine through the conserved F or W. A D gene is named only where the DNA matches it firmly. Clone size is shown for a subset of rows, as once, few, many or a class of expanded clone.

cdr3_aa: CAWETGGLTEAFF
cdr3_nt: TGTGCCTGGGAGACAGGGGGCCTAACTGAAGCTTTCTTT
v_call: TRBV30
j_call: TRBJ1-1
clone_size: .
d_call: TRBD1

cdr3_aa: CASSAGGGNSPLHF
cdr3_nt: TGTGCCAGCAGTGCGGGGGGCGGTAATTCACCCCTCCACTTT
v_call: TRBV2
j_call: TRBJ1-6
clone_size: .
d_call: .

cdr3_aa: CASSSSYGYTF
cdr3_nt: TGTGCCAGCTCGTCCAGCTATGGCTACACCTTC
v_call: TRBV2
j_call: TRBJ1-2
clone_size: .
d_call: .

cdr3_aa: CAWSVLAGPYEQYF
cdr3_nt: TGTGCCTGGAGTGTACTAGCGGGTCCTTACGAGCAGTACTTC
v_call: TRBV30
j_call: TRBJ2-7
clone_size: .
d_call: TRBD2

cdr3_aa: CASSLDRGGYNEQFF
cdr3_nt: TGTGCCAGCAGCTTGGACAGGGGGGGATACAATGAGCAGTTCTTC
v_call: TRBV5-8
j_call: TRBJ2-1
clone_size: few
d_call: .

cdr3_aa: CASTQSPGGLTYNEQFF
cdr3_nt: TGTGCCAGCACTCAAAGCCCGGGGGGCTTAACCTACAATGAGCAGTTCTTC
v_call: TRBV2
j_call: TRBJ2-1
clone_size: .
d_call: .

cdr3_aa: CASSILAGGPSDTQYF
cdr3_nt: TGTGCCAGTAGTATATTAGCGGGGGGGCCTTCAGATACGCAGTATTTT
v_call: TRBV19
j_call: TRBJ2-3
clone_size: .
d_call: TRBD2

cdr3_aa: CASGTSGFFNEQFF
cdr3_nt: TGTGCCAGCGGGACTAGCGGGTTTTTCAATGAGCAGTTCTTC
v_call: TRBV7-8
j_call: TRBJ2-1
clone_size: .
d_call: TRBD2

cdr3_aa: CASSYSEGHGYTF
cdr3_nt: TGTGCCAGCAGTTACTCAGAGGGTCATGGCTACACCTTC
v_call: TRBV6-5
j_call: TRBJ1-2
clone_size: .
d_call: .

cdr3_aa: CASSVRGDPGNTIYF
cdr3_nt: TGTGCCAGCAGCGTCCGGGGGGACCCTGGAAACACCATATATTTT
v_call: TRBV11-2
j_call: TRBJ1-3
clone_size: .
d_call: .

cdr3_aa: CASSEEGQANYGYTF
cdr3_nt: TGTGCCAGCAGTGAAGAAGGACAGGCTAACTATGGCTACACCTTC
v_call: TRBV2
j_call: TRBJ1-2
clone_size: .
d_call: TRBD1

cdr3_aa: CASSSHRGSEETQYF
cdr3_nt: TGTGCCAGCAGCTCACACAGGGGCAGTGAGGAGACCCAGTACTTC
v_call: TRBV9
j_call: TRBJ2-5
clone_size: .
d_call: TRBD1

cdr3_aa: CATSTLGQGGYTF
cdr3_nt: TGTGCCACCAGCACGTTGGGGCAGGGTGGCTACACCTTC
v_call: TRBV15
j_call: TRBJ1-2
clone_size: .
d_call: .

cdr3_aa: CASSLVSGKDQPQHF
cdr3_nt: TGTGCCAGCTCACTGGTTTCAGGGAAGGATCAGCCCCAGCATTTT
v_call: TRBV18
j_call: TRBJ1-5
clone_size: .
d_call: .

cdr3_aa: CASSPGWASISGTRGFF
cdr3_nt: TGTGCCAGCAGCCCAGGTTGGGCGTCGATTAGTGGCACCCGGGGGTTCTTC
v_call: TRBV14
j_call: TRBJ2-1
clone_size: .
d_call: .

cdr3_aa: CASSLIRGRNEQFF
cdr3_nt: TGTGCCAGCAGCTTAATTAGGGGGCGAAATGAGCAGTTCTTC
v_call: TRBV7-9
j_call: TRBJ2-1
clone_size: .
d_call: TRBD1

cdr3_aa: CASSSGQGASGYTF
cdr3_nt: TGTGCCAGCAGCTCGGGACAGGGGGCGTCCGGCTACACCTTC
v_call: TRBV7-3
j_call: TRBJ1-2
clone_size: .
d_call: TRBD1

cdr3_aa: CATSDSGTGVADTQYF
cdr3_nt: TGTGCCACCAGTGATTCCGGGACAGGGGTAGCAGATACGCAGTATTTT
v_call: TRBV24-1
j_call: TRBJ2-3
clone_size: .
d_call: TRBD1

cdr3_aa: CSVVYSPYEQYF
cdr3_nt: TGCAGCGTCGTGTATAGCCCCTACGAGCAGTACTTC
v_call: TRBV29-1
j_call: TRBJ2-7
clone_size: .
d_call: .

cdr3_aa: CASTGTAVGDTQYF
cdr3_nt: TGCGCCAGCACCGGGACAGCGGTTGGAGATACGCAGTATTTT
v_call: TRBV10-2
j_call: TRBJ2-3
clone_size: once
d_call: TRBD1

cdr3_aa: CATSKYGEFSNQPQHF
cdr3_nt: TGTGCCACCAGCAAGTACGGGGAGTTTAGCAATCAGCCCCAGCATTTT
v_call: TRBV15
j_call: TRBJ1-5
clone_size: .
d_call: .

cdr3_aa: CASSKLAGEYNEQFF
cdr3_nt: TGTGCCAGCAGCAAACTAGCGGGGGAGTACAATGAGCAGTTCTTC
v_call: TRBV2
j_call: TRBJ2-1
clone_size: .
d_call: TRBD2

cdr3_aa: CASSQEGTATYGYTF
cdr3_nt: TGTGCCAGCAGCCAAGAGGGGACTGCAACTTATGGCTACACCTTC
v_call: TRBV14
j_call: TRBJ1-2
clone_size: .
d_call: .

cdr3_aa: CASSLGDSPSNEQFF
cdr3_nt: TGCGCCAGCAGCTTGGGGGACAGCCCTTCAAATGAGCAGTTCTTC
v_call: TRBV5-1
j_call: TRBJ2-1
clone_size: .
d_call: TRBD1

cdr3_aa: CASSLFLPETQYF
cdr3_nt: TGTGCCAGCAGCTTATTCCTCCCTGAGACCCAGTACTTC
v_call: TRBV7-2
j_call: TRBJ2-5
clone_size: .
d_call: .

cdr3_aa: CASSYSTIYF
cdr3_nt: TGTGCCAGCAGTTATAGCACCATATATTTT
v_call: TRBV6-5
j_call: TRBJ1-3
clone_size: once
d_call: .

cdr3_aa: CASSQGPGDYNEQFF
cdr3_nt: TGTGCCAGCAGCCAAGGCCCGGGGGACTACAATGAGCAGTTCTTC
v_call: TRBV4-2
j_call: TRBJ2-1
clone_size: .
d_call: .

cdr3_aa: CASSRDRGTLNQPQHF
cdr3_nt: TGTGCCAGTAGTAGGGACAGGGGAACCCTTAATCAGCCCCAGCATTTT
v_call: TRBV19
j_call: TRBJ1-5
clone_size: .
d_call: TRBD1

cdr3_aa: CSVEQGGSYYGYTF
cdr3_nt: TGCAGCGTGGAACAGGGGGGATCCTACTATGGCTACACCTTC
v_call: TRBV29-1
j_call: TRBJ1-2
clone_size: .
d_call: TRBD1

cdr3_aa: CASSPAGQGTDTQYF
cdr3_nt: TGTGCCAGCTCACCAGCCGGACAGGGTACAGATACGCAGTATTTT
v_call: TRBV18
j_call: TRBJ2-3
clone_size: .
d_call: TRBD1

cdr3_aa: CASSPGQGGFNSPLHF
cdr3_nt: TGTGCCAGCAGCCCTGGACAGGGGGGCTTTAATTCACCCCTCCACTTT
v_call: TRBV5-4
j_call: TRBJ1-6
clone_size: .
d_call: TRBD1

cdr3_aa: CASSNETGAQSSYNEQFF
cdr3_nt: TGTGCCAGCAGCAACGAAACAGGGGCCCAAAGCTCCTACAATGAGCAGTTCTTC
v_call: TRBV21-1
j_call: TRBJ2-1
clone_size: .
d_call: .

cdr3_aa: CASSTWTSGGDTQETQYF
cdr3_nt: TGTGCCAGCAGCACTTGGACTAGCGGGGGGGACACCCAAGAGACCCAGTACTTC
v_call: TRBV5-6
j_call: TRBJ2-5
clone_size: few
d_call: TRBD2

cdr3_aa: CASSISDTQYF
cdr3_nt: TGTGCCAGTAGTATCTCAGATACGCAGTATTTT
v_call: TRBV19
j_call: TRBJ2-3
clone_size: .
d_call: .

cdr3_aa: CASRTGAETGELFF
cdr3_nt: TGTGCCAGCAGGACAGGGGCGGAGACCGGGGAGCTGTTTTTT
v_call: TRBV6-4
j_call: TRBJ2-2
clone_size: once
d_call: TRBD1

cdr3_aa: CASSPRTTYEQYF
cdr3_nt: TGTGCCAGCTCACCAAGGACAACCTACGAGCAGTACTTC
v_call: TRBV18
j_call: TRBJ2-7
clone_size: .
d_call: .